This is a list of T cell receptor beta chains from one sample in a study of shared clonotypes between healthy human individuals. Data came from immunoSEQ multiplex PCR; TCRdb stores just in-frame clones and leaves some out. The table has about 530,000 clones, about 96% seen once. Sequenced: naive CD4+ T cells sorted from blood. The receptors stem from a woman aged 30 to 39 in good health. Each CDR3 is given with its conserved first and last residue. A D gene is named only where the DNA matches it firmly. A clone size is listed for some rows: how often the clone was seen (once, few, many), or a class if it is expanded.

TRBJ2-7 TRBD2 NA TRBV5-1 TGCGCCAGCAGCTTACTAGCGGGGGCCGCCCTCGAGCAGTACTTC CASSLLAGAALEQYF
TRBJ2-2 TRBD2 NA TRBV11-2 TGTGCCAGCAGCTTAGATCTCTGGGCTAGCGGAACCGGGGAGCTGTTTTTT CASSLDLWASGTGELFF
TRBJ2-7 NA NA TRBV28 TGTGCCAGCATCTCCGGGACAACCGCCTACGAGCAGTACTTC CASISGTTAYEQYF
TRBJ2-4 NA NA TRBV6-5 TGTGCCAGCAGTTCCCACCGAAACATTCAGTACTTC CASSSHRNIQYF
TRBJ2-7 TRBD1 once TRBV2 TGTGCCAGCAGTGGGACAGGGGGCAAGTTCTACGAGCAGTACTTC CASSGTGGKFYEQYF
TRBJ1-5 NA NA TRBV28 TGTGCCAGCAGTTTCTCTGGAGATCAGCCCCAGCATTTT CASSFSGDQPQHF
TRBJ2-1 TRBD1 NA TRBV5-1 TGCGCCAGCAGCGCTGGGACAGAGGACAATGAGCAGTTCTTC CASSAGTEDNEQFF
TRBJ1-2 NA once TRBV28 TGTGCCAGCACCCTCAGGGGATGGGATGGCTACACCTTC CASTLRGWDGYTF
TRBJ1-3 NA NA TRBV28 TGTGCCAGCAGTTTAAGGGGTGGAGGAAACACCATATATTTT CASSLRGGGNTIYF
TRBJ2-5 NA NA TRBV6-5 TGTGCCAGCAGTTACAGGGGTGTCGACCAAGAGACCCAGTACTTC CASSYRGVDQETQYF
TRBJ2-7 TRBD1 NA TRBV9 TGTGCCAGCAGCGTAGGCGGGACAGGGTTTTTCTACGAGCAGTACTTC CASSVGGTGFFYEQYF
TRBJ2-3 NA once TRBV19 TGTGCCAGTAGTCCCCTCGACCGGGAGTCCGGCACAGATACGCAGTATTTT CASSPLDRESGTDTQYF
TRBJ2-3 TRBD2 NA TRBV28 TGTGCCAGCAGTGAGGGACTAGCGGGCCAGCCGAGAACAGATACGCAGTATTTT CASSEGLAGQPRTDTQYF
TRBJ2-2 TRBD1 NA TRBV7-9 TGTGCCAGCAGCGAAGACAGGGCCACCGGGGAGCTGTTTTTT CASSEDRATGELFF
TRBJ1-4 NA NA TRBV7-8 TGTGCCAGCACCAGACAGGACACGGCAACTAATGAAAAACTGTTTTTT CASTRQDTATNEKLFF
TRBJ2-7 NA NA TRBV11-2 TGTGCCAGCAGCATCACGGACGGACGGGCTGAGCAGTACTTC CASSITDGRAEQYF
TRBJ1-1 NA NA TRBV20-1 TGCAGCCTGGGGGGGGATACTGAAGCTTTCTTT CSLGGDTEAFF
TRBJ2-5 TRBD2 NA TRBV5-6 TGTGCCAGCAGCTTGTTAGGACTAGCCCTCTTCGAGACCCAGTACTTC CASSLLGLALFETQYF
TRBJ2-3 TRBD2 NA TRBV18 TGTGCCAGCTCACCTCCGCTAGCGGGAGTAGGAGATACGCAGTATTTT CASSPPLAGVGDTQYF
TRBJ2-7 TRBD2 NA TRBV7-3 TGTGCCAGCAGCTTAAAACCTAGCGGGAGCTACGAGCAGTACTTC CASSLKPSGSYEQYF